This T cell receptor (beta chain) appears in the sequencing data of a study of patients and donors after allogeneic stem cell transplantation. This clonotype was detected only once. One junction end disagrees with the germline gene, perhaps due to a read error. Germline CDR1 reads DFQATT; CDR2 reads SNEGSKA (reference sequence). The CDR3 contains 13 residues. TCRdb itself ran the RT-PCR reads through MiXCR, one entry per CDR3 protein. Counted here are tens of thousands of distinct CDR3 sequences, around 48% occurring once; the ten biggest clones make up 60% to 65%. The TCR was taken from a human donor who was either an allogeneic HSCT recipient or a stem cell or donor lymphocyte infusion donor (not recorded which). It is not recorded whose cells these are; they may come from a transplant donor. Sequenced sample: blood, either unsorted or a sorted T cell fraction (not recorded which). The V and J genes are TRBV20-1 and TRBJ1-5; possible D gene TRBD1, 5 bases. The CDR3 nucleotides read TGCAGTGCGAGAGGTCCAGGGAGTCAGCCCCAGCATTTT. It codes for CSARGPGSQPQHF.